This TCR beta chain was observed in a study of CD8 T cells in Susac syndrome. TEMRA cells were FACS-enriched, unlike CD8+ and CD4+ T cells, which were negatively isolated. Random hexamers were used to reverse transcribe an amount of roughly 0.5 to 1 ug RNA. Amplification of TCR beta CDR3 by immunoSEQ multiplex PCR spanned 54 Vbeta and 13 Jbeta. MiXCR, run by TCRdb on the immunoSEQ multiplex PCR reads, gives a single entry per CDR3 protein. Of 100,000 to 150,000 distinct CDR3 sequences listed, less than 95% are singletons. This CDR3 has 13 residues. Germline CDR1 and CDR2: SEHNR and FQNEAQ (reference sequence). The V end lost 5 bases, the J end lost 8 bases, and 15 bases lay between the germline ends. This clonotype was recorded once.

V usage is TRBV7-9 and J usage is TRBJ1-2; D unresolved. Sequences were obtained from CD4+ T cells from PBMCs. This clonotype originated in a human donor in good health. Here the CDR3 DNA reads TGTGCCAGCAGCCCAAACCCGGAGCGGGGCTACACCTTC. The encoded protein is CASSPNPERGYTF.